Listed below are T cell receptor beta chains from one sample, sequenced in a study of T cells in Graves' hyperthyroidism and ophthalmopathy. TCRdb recomputed calls from the multiplex PCR reads with MiXCR, one row per CDR3 protein. The sample contains approximately 300,000 distinct CDR3 sequences, over 15% of which appear only once. What was sequenced was blood. The receptors come from a woman aged 60-70 years with Graves' ophthalmopathy. Both conserved end residues are part of each CDR3. The order of the fields is V gene, D gene, J gene, clone size, CDR3 protein, CDR3 DNA. A D gene is named only where the DNA matches it firmly. The size entry is marked missing in some rows and otherwise reads once, few, many or a size class.

>TRBV24-1|TRBD2|TRBJ2-2|.
CATSDLSGTSGRAGELFF
TGTGCCACCAGTGATTTGTCCGGGACTAGCGGGAGGGCCGGGGAGCTGTTTTTT
>TRBV12-3/TRBV12-4|.|TRBJ2-1|.
CASSLPAGSSYNEQFF
TGTGCCAGCAGTTTACCAGCAGGGAGCTCCTACAATGAGCAGTTCTTC
>TRBV5-6|TRBD1|TRBJ2-7|few
CASRRTGVKEQYF
TGTGCCAGCAGGCGGACAGGGGTGAAAGAGCAGTACTTC
>TRBV2|.|TRBJ1-2|many
CASSEAALYGYTF
TGTGCCAGCAGTGAAGCGGCCTTATATGGCTACACCTTC
>TRBV13|.|TRBJ2-4|many
CASSLTAGNIQYF
TGTGCCAGCAGCTTAACCGCAGGAAACATTCAGTACTTC
>TRBV7-9|.|TRBJ2-1|many
CASSALGDEQFF
TGTGCCAGCAGCGCCCTAGGGGATGAGCAGTTCTTC
>TRBV2|.|TRBJ2-2|.
CASGAYTGELFF
TGTGCCAGCGGTGCCTACACCGGGGAGCTGTTTTTT
>TRBV27|.|TRBJ1-1|many
CASSLQRERPNTEAFF
TGTGCCAGCAGTTTACAGAGGGAGAGGCCTAACACTGAAGCTTTCTTT
>TRBV24-1|.|TRBJ2-2|many
CATSPSSPNTGELFF
TGTGCCACCAGTCCCAGCTCGCCGAACACCGGGGAGCTGTTTTTT
>TRBV14|TRBD2|TRBJ2-1|few
CASSQVGDYYEQFF
TGTGCCAGCAGCCAAGTCGGGGACTACTATGAGCAGTTCTTC
>TRBV19|TRBD2|TRBJ2-3|.
CASSMTSGAVTDTQYF
TGTGCCAGTAGTATGACTAGCGGGGCCGTCACAGATACGCAGTATTTT
>TRBV6-1|.|TRBJ1-6|many
CASSVGNSPLHF
TGTGCCAGCAGTGTGGGGAATTCACCCCTCCACTTT
>TRBV30|.|TRBJ2-2|.
CAWSEQSVGELFF
TGTGCCTGGAGCGAACAGAGTGTCGGGGAGCTGTTTTTT
>TRBV24-1|TRBD1|TRBJ1-5|.
CATSDGTVNQPQHF
TGTGCCACCAGTGACGGGACAGTCAATCAGCCCCAGCATTTT
>TRBV7-9|.|TRBJ2-1|.
CASSPRGSSYNEPFF
TGTGCCAGCAGCCCTCGGGGGAGCTCCTACAATGAGCCGTTCTTC
>TRBV20-1|.|TRBJ1-3|.
CSARLGSSVSGNTIYF
TGCAGTGCTAGATTGGGGTCCTCGGTCTCTGGAAACACCATATATTTT
>TRBV7-6|.|TRBJ2-1|few
CASSSQRDSPVHYNEQFF
TGTGCCAGCAGCTCCCAACGCGACAGCCCCGTCCACTACAATGAGCAGTTCTTC
>TRBV5-6|.|TRBJ1-5|.
CASSLDRERPQHF
TGTGCCAGCAGCTTGGACAGGGAGCGGCCCCAGCATTTT
>TRBV19|.|TRBJ1-5|.
CASIENGRYQPQHF
TGTGCCAGTATTGAGAACGGCAGATATCAGCCCCAGCATTTT
>TRBV4-2|TRBD2|TRBJ2-7|few
CASSQVDSGRIPEQYF
TGTGCCAGCAGCCAAGTTGATAGCGGGAGGATTCCCGAGCAGTACTTC
>TRBV7-2|.|TRBJ2-2|.
CAGVKLYTGELFF
TGTGCCGGCGTAAAATTGTACACCGGGGAGCTGTTTTTT
>TRBV6-1|TRBD2|TRBJ2-3|.
CASSESIAGRTDTQYF
TGTGCCAGCAGTGAATCTATAGCGGGACGCACAGATACGCAGTATTTT
>TRBV4-1|.|TRBJ1-1|many
CASSQMPTGDTEAFF
TGCGCCAGCAGCCAGATGCCGACAGGAGACACTGAAGCTTTCTTT
>TRBV27|TRBD1|TRBJ1-4|many
CASSLFSPGTGDRKLFF
TGTGCCAGCAGTTTATTCAGCCCAGGGACAGGGGACCGAAAACTGTTTTTT
>TRBV18|TRBD2|TRBJ2-5|many
CASSPRAGGQETQYF
TGTGCCAGCTCACCCCGTGCGGGGGGCCAAGAGACCCAGTACTTC
>TRBV5-1|TRBD1|TRBJ2-1|few
CASSLGTGGSMSSYNEQFF
TGCGCCAGCAGCTTAGGGACAGGGGGCTCTATGAGCTCCTACAATGAGCAGTTCTTC
>TRBV7-3|.|TRBJ2-7|.
CASSPHPTLYEQYF
TGTGCCAGCAGCCCCCACCCGACATTATACGAGCAGTACTTC
>TRBV27|.|TRBJ1-5|many
CATTPYNQPQHF
TGTGCCACCACCCCCTACAATCAGCCCCAGCATTTT
>TRBV24-1|TRBD1|TRBJ2-1|many
CATSESVGTGAYNEQFF
TGTGCCACCAGTGAGTCCGTGGGGACAGGAGCTTACAATGAGCAGTTCTTC
>TRBV7-8|.|TRBJ1-5|many
CASSLQEGPNSNQPQHF
TGTGCCAGCAGCTTACAGGAAGGTCCCAATAGCAATCAGCCCCAGCATTTT
>TRBV5-6|.|TRBJ1-1|many
CASSLPLRNTEAFF
TGTGCCAGCAGCTTGCCCTTAAGGAACACTGAAGCTTTCTTT
>TRBV2|.|TRBJ1-5|.
CASTRGDHQPQHF
TGTGCCAGCACCCGGGGAGATCATCAGCCCCAGCATTTT
>TRBV11-1|.|TRBJ2-5|many
CASTDGSQTQYF
TGTGCCAGCACCGACGGTAGCCAGACCCAGTACTTC
>TRBV18|.|TRBJ2-6|.
CASSPRGPSGANVLTF
TGTGCCAGCTCACCAAGGGGTCCGTCTGGGGCCAACGTCCTGACTTTC
>TRBV6-2/TRBV6-3|TRBD2|TRBJ2-1|.
CASSYQFTSGRAGSQFF
TGTGCCAGCAGTTACCAGTTCACTAGCGGGAGGGCCGGATCGCAGTTCTTC
>TRBV6-1|.|TRBJ2-2|.
CASSEDGGYTGELFF
TGTGCCAGCAGTGAAGACGGGGGATACACCGGGGAGCTGTTTTTT
>TRBV7-2|TRBD1|TRBJ1-6|.
CASSPWDSSYNSPLHF
TGTGCCAGCAGCCCTTGGGACAGCTCCTATAATTCACCCCTCCACTTT
>TRBV2|.|TRBJ1-5|many
CASNGRIAGQPQHF
TGTGCCAGCAACGGCAGGATAGCTGGTCAGCCCCAGCATTTT
>TRBV9|TRBD1|TRBJ2-3|.
CASSVRPDRVPLSTDTQYF
TGTGCCAGCAGCGTACGACCGGACAGGGTACCCCTTAGCACAGATACGCAGTATTTT
>TRBV6-6|.|TRBJ1-2|few
CASSYPDSFGYTF
TGTGCCAGCAGTTACCCGGACAGTTTTGGCTACACCTTC
>TRBV27|.|TRBJ1-5|few
CASKPGFAGGQPQHF
TGTGCCAGCAAGCCAGGGTTTGCGGGCGGACAGCCCCAGCATTTT
>TRBV6-1|TRBD1|TRBJ1-2|.
CASSKTGTVISNYGYTF
TGTGCCAGCAGTAAAACCGGGACAGTTATTTCTAACTATGGCTACACCTTC
>TRBV4-3|.|TRBJ2-1|few
CASSQGAGGGRGDYNEQFF
TGCGCCAGCAGCCAAGGGGCAGGGGGCGGGCGGGGGGATTACAATGAGCAGTTCTTC
>TRBV14|.|TRBJ2-2|.
CASSRIRGADTGELFF
TGTGCCAGCAGCCGAATACGGGGAGCGGACACCGGGGAGCTGTTTTTT
>TRBV28|TRBD2|TRBJ2-1|.
CASSSRLAGDYNEQFF
TGTGCCAGCAGTTCCCGACTAGCGGGAGACTACAATGAGCAGTTCTTC
>TRBV7-2|TRBD1|TRBJ1-2|many
CASSARQGAGYTF
TGTGCCAGCAGCGCCCGACAGGGGGCTGGCTACACCTTC
>TRBV20-1|.|TRBJ2-5|many
CSAQVYQETQYF
TGCAGTGCTCAAGTGTACCAAGAGACCCAGTACTTC
>TRBV9|TRBD2|TRBJ2-5|many
CASSVGSSGAETQYF
TGTGCCAGCAGCGTAGGCTCTAGCGGGGCTGAGACCCAGTACTTC
>TRBV27|.|TRBJ1-3|many
CASSLRDGNTIYF
TGTGCCAGCAGTTTAAGGGATGGAAACACCATATATTTT